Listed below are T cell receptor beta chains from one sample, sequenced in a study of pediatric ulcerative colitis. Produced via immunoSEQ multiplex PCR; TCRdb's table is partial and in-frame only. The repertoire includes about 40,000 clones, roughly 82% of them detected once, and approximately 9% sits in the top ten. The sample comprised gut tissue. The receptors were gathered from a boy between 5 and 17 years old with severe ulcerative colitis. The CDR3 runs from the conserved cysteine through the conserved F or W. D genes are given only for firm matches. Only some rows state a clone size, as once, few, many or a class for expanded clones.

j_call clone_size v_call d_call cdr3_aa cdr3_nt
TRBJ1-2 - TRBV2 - CASKWRAADGYTF TGTGCCAGCAAGTGGCGCGCGGCGGATGGCTACACCTTC
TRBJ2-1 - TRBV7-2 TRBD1 CASSSRQGSSYNEQFF TGTGCCAGCAGCTCCAGACAGGGAAGCTCCTACAATGAGCAGTTCTTC
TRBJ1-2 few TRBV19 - CASSIGPADNYGYTF TGTGCCAGTAGTATAGGTCCAGCCGATAACTATGGCTACACCTTC
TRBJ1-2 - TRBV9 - CASSPRGHPNYGYTF TGTGCCAGCAGCCCCAGGGGCCACCCTAACTATGGCTACACCTTC
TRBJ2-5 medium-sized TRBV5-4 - CASSQPGRSQETQYF TGTGCCAGCAGCCAACCGGGGAGAAGCCAAGAGACCCAGTACTTC
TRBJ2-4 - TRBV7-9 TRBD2 CASSSGLAGGRGAKNIQYF TGTGCCAGCAGCTCGGGACTAGCGGGGGGCCGCGGGGCCAAAAACATTCAGTACTTC
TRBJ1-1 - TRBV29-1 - CSHLVHRIPTEAFF TGCAGCCATCTAGTGCATCGTATCCCAACTGAAGCTTTCTTT
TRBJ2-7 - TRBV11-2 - CASSQSLGYSYEQYF TGTGCCAGCAGTCAAAGTCTAGGCTACTCCTACGAGCAGTACTTC
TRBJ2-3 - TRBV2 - CASSRWESYTDTQYF TGTGCCAGCAGTCGTTGGGAATCGTACACAGATACGCAGTATTTT
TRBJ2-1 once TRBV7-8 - CASSSRGSSYNEQFF TGTGCCAGCAGCTCAAGGGGCAGCTCCTACAATGAGCAGTTCTTC
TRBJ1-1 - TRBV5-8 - CASKPTLLNTEAFF TGTGCCAGCAAACCGACCTTACTGAACACTGAAGCTTTCTTT
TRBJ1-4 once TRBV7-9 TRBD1 CASSYPTGGTNEKLFF TGTGCCAGCAGCTACCCAACAGGGGGCACTAATGAAAAACTGTTTTTT
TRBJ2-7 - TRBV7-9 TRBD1 CASSLGQGATYEQYF TGTGCCAGCAGCTTAGGACAGGGGGCGACCTACGAGCAGTACTTC
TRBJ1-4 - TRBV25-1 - CASSGPALGGEKLFF TGTGCCAGCAGTGGACCCGCCCTCGGGGGTGAAAAACTGTTTTTT
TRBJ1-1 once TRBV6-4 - CASSDSSGSEAFF TGTGCCAGCAGTGACTCTTCAGGGTCTGAAGCTTTCTTT
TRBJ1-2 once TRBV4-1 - CASSQDETGVSNYGYTF TGCGCCAGCAGCCAAGACGAAACCGGGGTTTCTAACTATGGCTACACCTTC
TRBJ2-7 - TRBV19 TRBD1 CASSTGTGVPYEQYF TGTGCCAGTAGTACAGGGACAGGGGTACCCTACGAGCAGTACTTC
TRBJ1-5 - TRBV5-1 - CASSLGPTGGNQPQHF TGCGCCAGCAGCTTGGGCCCAACCGGGGGCAATCAGCCCCAGCATTTT
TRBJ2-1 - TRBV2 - CASSADNEQFF TGTGCCAGCAGTGCCGACAATGAGCAGTTCTTC
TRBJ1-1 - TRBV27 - CASSLSTGSGAEAFF TGTGCCAGCAGTTTATCGACGGGCTCTGGGGCTGAAGCTTTCTTT
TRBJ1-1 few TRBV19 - CASSIAMDTEAFF TGTGCCAGTAGTATAGCAATGGACACTGAAGCTTTCTTT
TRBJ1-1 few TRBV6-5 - CASSYRGTTEAFF TGTGCCAGCAGTTACAGGGGGACAACTGAAGCTTTCTTT
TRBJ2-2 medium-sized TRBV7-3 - CASSLLRPGELFF TGTGCCAGCAGCCTACTCCGCCCCGGGGAGCTGTTTTTT
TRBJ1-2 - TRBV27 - CASSLAGNYGYTF TGTGCCAGCAGTTTAGCCGGGAATTATGGCTACACCTTC
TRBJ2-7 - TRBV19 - CASSIASGDEQYF TGTGCCAGTAGTATAGCATCGGGGGACGAGCAGTACTTC
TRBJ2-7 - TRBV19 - CASSIFGGQSHEQYF TGTGCCAGTAGTATTTTCGGGGGACAGTCCCACGAGCAGTACTTC
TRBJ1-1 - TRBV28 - CASSLNGLNTEAFF TGTGCCAGCAGTTTAAACGGTTTGAACACTGAAGCTTTCTTT
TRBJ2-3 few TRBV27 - CASSSTSLSSTDTQYF TGTGCCAGCAGTTCGACTTCGTTATCGAGCACAGATACGCAGTATTTT
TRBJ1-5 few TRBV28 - CASSFPAHNQPQHF TGTGCCAGCAGTTTCCCCGCCCATAATCAGCCCCAGCATTTT
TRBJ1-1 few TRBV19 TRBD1 CASRDRGMDPEAFF TGTGCCAGTCGGGACAGGGGAATGGACCCTGAAGCTTTCTTT
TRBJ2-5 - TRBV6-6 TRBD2 CASSYSITSGKETQYF TGTGCCAGCAGTTACTCGATAACTAGCGGGAAAGAGACCCAGTACTTC
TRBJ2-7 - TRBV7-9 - CASSPREDSYEQYF TGTGCCAGCAGCCCCCGGGAAGACTCCTACGAGCAGTACTTC
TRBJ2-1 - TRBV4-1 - CASSQGGGARLNEQFF TGCGCCAGCAGCCAAGGAGGGGGGGCACGTTTAAATGAGCAGTTCTTC
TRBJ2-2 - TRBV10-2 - CASSRLGDSPGELFF TGCGCCAGCAGCCGCTTGGGCGATTCCCCCGGGGAGCTGTTTTTT
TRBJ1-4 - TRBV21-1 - CASSTRGPIRRPFF TGTGCCAGCAGCACCCGGGGACCTATACGCCGCCCGTTTTTT
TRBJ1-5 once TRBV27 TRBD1 CASSWAGQGNQPQHF TGTGCCAGCAGTTGGGCGGGACAGGGCAATCAGCCCCAGCATTTT
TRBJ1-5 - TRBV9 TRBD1 CASSAGTDNQPQHF TGTGCCAGCAGCGCCGGGACAGACAATCAGCCCCAGCATTTT
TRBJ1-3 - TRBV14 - CASSLLGGFGNTIYF TGTGCCAGCAGCCTTCTGGGGGGATTTGGAAACACCATATATTTT
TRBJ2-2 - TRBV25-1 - CASSATPGQGTGELFF TGTGCCAGCAGCGCGACCCCGGGGCAGGGCACCGGGGAGCTGTTTTTT
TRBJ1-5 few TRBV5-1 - CASRPGDNQPQHF TGCGCCAGCAGACCCGGGGACAATCAGCCCCAGCATTTT
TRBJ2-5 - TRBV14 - CASSSKHRAPQYF TGTGCCAGCAGCTCAAAACACAGGGCCCCCCAGTACTTC
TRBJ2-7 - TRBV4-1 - CASSQGGLENEQYF TGCGCCAGCAGCCAAGGGGGCCTCGAGAACGAGCAGTACTTC